The clone carrying this T cell receptor beta chain came up once. TCRdb's copy holds only in-frame clones and misses some; the assay was immunoSEQ multiplex PCR. Of 110,000 to 150,000 clones in the sample, 75% to 90% were seen once. V was trimmed by 4 bases and J by 5 bases, leaving 13 bases between them. The CDR3 is 15 amino acids. Germline V gene data show CDR1 as SGHDT and CDR2 as YYEEEE. These data belong to a study of control samples from healthy donors and cancer patients. The sequenced sample was blood. This rearrangement joins TRBV5-6 to TRBJ1-6, with a tentative D call TRBD1 (5 bases). This receptor was taken from a man between 25 and 39 years old in good health. CDR3: CASSIDSFNNSPLHF. The CDR3 bases are TGTGCCAGCAGCATAGACAGTTTTAATAATTCACCCCTCCACTTT.